This T cell receptor (beta chain) was obtained from a study of blood T cell repertoires in COVID-19. Original data processing: Nucleated cell number was recorded as an estimate derived from reference gene primer amplification. Libraries were prepared by immunoSEQ multiplex PCR; TCRdb keeps only in-frame clonotypes and omits some of them. V and J calls and clone size are as listed in that table; D and trimming were resolved from the DNA. The table lists approximately 50,000 clones, roughly nine tenths of them singletons. V dropped 0 bases and J dropped 0; count of bases not matched to a gene: 2. Germline V gives CDR1 SGHRS, CDR2 YFSETQ. This CDR3 is built from 15 residues.

The sample comprised peripheral blood. This TCR was recovered from a man in his 70s with acute or convalescent COVID-19. The chain combines TRBV5-1 with TRBJ1-2; the match to TRBD1 covers 7 bases. The CDR3 protein is CASSLGDRPNYGYTF. As DNA, the CDR3 is TGCGCCAGCAGCTTGGGGGACAGACCTAACTATGGCTACACCTTC.